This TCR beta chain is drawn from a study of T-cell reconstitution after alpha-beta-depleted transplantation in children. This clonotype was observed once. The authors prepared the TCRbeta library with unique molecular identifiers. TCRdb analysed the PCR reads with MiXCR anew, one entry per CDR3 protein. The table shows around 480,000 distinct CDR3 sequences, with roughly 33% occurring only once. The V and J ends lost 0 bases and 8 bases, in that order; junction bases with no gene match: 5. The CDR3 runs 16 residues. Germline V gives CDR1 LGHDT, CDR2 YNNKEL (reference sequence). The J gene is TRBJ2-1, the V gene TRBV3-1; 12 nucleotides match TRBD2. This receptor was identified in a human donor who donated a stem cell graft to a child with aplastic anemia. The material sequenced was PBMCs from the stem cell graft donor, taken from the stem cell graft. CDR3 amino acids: CASSQERLAGVDEQFF. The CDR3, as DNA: TGTGCCAGCAGCCAAGAAAGACTAGCGGGAGTCGATGAGCAGTTCTTC.